The clone carrying this TCR beta chain has more than one count but fewer than ten. Its antigen is as yet unknown. Trimming removed 0 bases at V and 2 bases at J, with 7 bases between. The CDR3 runs to 14 residues. Germline V lookup: CDR1 LNHNV, CDR2 YYDKDF (reference sequence). The Oncomine TCR Beta short-read assay was applied to DNA of cultured CD4+ T cells. A single record per CDR3 protein comes from TCRdb applying MiXCR to the PCR reads. The sample consists of approximately 19,000 distinct CDR3 sequences, around 80% of them appearing once. The data originate from a study of vaccination and CD4 T cells after COVID-19. Study at large: Researchers treated cells with overlapping spike peptides taken from SARS-CoV-2, HCoV-NL63, HCoV-OC43 and HCoV-229E.

Treatment described: roughly 10-day PBMC culture with coronavirus spike peptide pools or control peptides (ViraFEST assay). Both day 3 and day 7 involved replacing half of the medium with fresh IL-2 medium. The sample consisted of CD4+ T cells from blood, cultured in vitro, taken after SARS-CoV-2 vaccination. The V gene is TRBV15, the J gene TRBJ2-5; D remains ambiguous. This sequence was found in a human donor who received a COVID-19 vaccine. The CDR3 DNA is TGTGCCACCAGCAGAGATCCAGGTCAAGAGACCCAGTACTTC. It codes for CATSRDPGQETQYF. The full variable domain, its missing parts supplied by reference TRBV15 and TRBJ2-5, is DAMVIQNPRYQVTQFGKPVTLSCSQTLNHNVMYWYQQKSSQAPKLLFHYYDKDFNNEADTPDNFQSRRPNTSFCFLDIRSPGLGDTAMYLCATSRDPGQETQYFGPGTRLLVL.